Each of the 2 T cell receptor beta chains below was sequenced from the same sample in a study of T cell repertoires in aging, cancer and after chemotherapy. The template was genomic DNA from peripheral blood, not RNA. Rearranged V-D-J TRB sequences were amplified with a mixed TRB-A/B primer pool. A single record per CDR3 protein comes from TCRdb applying MiXCR to the multiplex PCR reads. The sample yields about 11,000 distinct CDR3 sequences, under 55% seen once. Sequenced: blood. The receptor set was obtained from a human donor in good health.

This clonotype turned up a few times. The chain carries TRBV24-1 and TRBJ2-3; D gene uncertain. The CDR3 is 12 amino acids. Germline values: CDR1 KGHDR, CDR2 SFDVKD. The V end lost 5 bases, the J end lost 5 bases, and 7 bases lay between the germline ends. DNA for the CDR3: TGTGCCACCAGTGTATGGGGAGATACGCAGTATTTT. Encoded protein: CATSVWGDTQYF.

There are a few counts of this clonotype. The V call is TRBV6-2 or TRBV6-3, the J call TRBJ1-2; D perhaps matches TRBD1 (6 bases). This CDR3 has 15 residues. V was shortened by 1 base and J by 8 bases, with 17 bases between the two germline ends. The V gene's germline CDR1 is MNHEY and CDR2 SVGEGT. Here the CDR3 DNA reads TGTGCCAGCAGTTACTTGATTTCAGGGGCAGGAGGCTACACCTTC. Translating gives CASSYLISGAGGYTF.